This T cell receptor beta chain emerged from a study of OX40 agonist ivuxolimab in advanced cancers. Turning to the study itself: Patients were treated with ivuxolimab, an agonistic anti-OX40 (CD134) antibody. Dosing consisted of intravenous ivuxolimab at 0.01 to 10 mg/kg every 2 weeks.

In its sample, this clone was seen a few times. V was trimmed by 0 bases and J by 5 bases, leaving 11 bases between them. The length of the CDR3 is 15 residues. Germline CDR1 and CDR2: LGHNA and YNFKEQ. Only in-frame clones appear in the TCRdb table, and some are missing; sequencing was by immunoSEQ multiplex PCR. The sample contains roughly 44,000 clones, 80% of which appear only once. Blood was sampled at baseline, cycle 4 day 1, and cycle 7 day 1. The J gene is TRBJ1-5, the V gene TRBV4-2, with D maybe TRBD1 (6 bases). The sequence came from an adult with an advanced solid tumor such as melanoma, head and neck, liver or kidney cancer. The material sequenced was CD4+ or CD8+ T cells sorted from blood, taken in a trial of the OX40 agonist ivuxolimab. Here the CDR3 reads CASSQEQGNHQPQHF. Written as DNA, the CDR3 is TGTGCCAGCAGCCAAGAACAGGGCAATCATCAGCCCCAGCATTTT.